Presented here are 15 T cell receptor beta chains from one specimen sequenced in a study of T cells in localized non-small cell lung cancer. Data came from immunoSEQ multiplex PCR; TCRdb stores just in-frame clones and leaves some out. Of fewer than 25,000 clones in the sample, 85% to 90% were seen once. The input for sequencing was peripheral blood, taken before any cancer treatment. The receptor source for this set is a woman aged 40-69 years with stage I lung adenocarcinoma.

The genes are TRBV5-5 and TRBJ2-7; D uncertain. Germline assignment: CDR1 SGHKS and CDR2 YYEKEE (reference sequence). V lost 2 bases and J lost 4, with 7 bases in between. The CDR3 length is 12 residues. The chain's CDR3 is CASSLPQYEQYF. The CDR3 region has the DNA TGTGCCAGCAGCTTACCCCAATACGAGCAGTACTTC.

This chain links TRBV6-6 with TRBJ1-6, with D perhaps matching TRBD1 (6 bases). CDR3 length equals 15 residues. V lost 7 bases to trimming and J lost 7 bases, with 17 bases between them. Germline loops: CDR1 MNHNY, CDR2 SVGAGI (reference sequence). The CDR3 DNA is TGTGCCAGCAACCCCCTCCCCACAGGGAATTCACCCCTCCACTTT. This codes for CASNPLPTGNSPLHF.

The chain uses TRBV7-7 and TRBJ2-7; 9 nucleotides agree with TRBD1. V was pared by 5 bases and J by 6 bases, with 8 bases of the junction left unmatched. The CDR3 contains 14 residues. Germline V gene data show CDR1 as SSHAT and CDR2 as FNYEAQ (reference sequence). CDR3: CASSLGTGTFEQYF. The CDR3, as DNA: TGTGCCAGCAGCCTGGGGACAGGGACCTTCGAGCAGTACTTC. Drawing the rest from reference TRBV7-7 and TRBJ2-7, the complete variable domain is GAGVSQSPRYKVTKRGQDVTLRCDPISSHATLYWYQQALGQGPEFLTYFNYEAQPDKSGLPSDRFSAERPEGSISTLTIQRTEQRDSAMYRCASSLGTGTFEQYFGPGTRLTVT.

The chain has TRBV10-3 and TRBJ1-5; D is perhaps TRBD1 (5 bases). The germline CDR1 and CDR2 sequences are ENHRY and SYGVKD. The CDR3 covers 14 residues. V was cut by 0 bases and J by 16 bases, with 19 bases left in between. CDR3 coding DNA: TGTGCCATCAGTGAGTCAGACAGCCGCTCATCGACCCATTTT. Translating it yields CAISESDSRSSTHF.

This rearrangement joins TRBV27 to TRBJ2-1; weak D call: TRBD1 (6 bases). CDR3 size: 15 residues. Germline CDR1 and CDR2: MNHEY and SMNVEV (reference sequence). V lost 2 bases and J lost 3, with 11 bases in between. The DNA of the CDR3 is TGTGCCAGCAGTTTAAGGGACATCTACTACAATGAGCAGTTCTTC. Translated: CASSLRDIYYNEQFF.

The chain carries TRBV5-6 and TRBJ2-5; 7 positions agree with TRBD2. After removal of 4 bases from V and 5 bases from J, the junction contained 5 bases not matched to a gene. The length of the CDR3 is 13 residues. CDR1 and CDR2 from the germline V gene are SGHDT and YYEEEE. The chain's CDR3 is CASSRREEETQYF. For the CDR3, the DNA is TGTGCCAGCAGCCGACGGGAGGAGGAGACCCAGTACTTC.

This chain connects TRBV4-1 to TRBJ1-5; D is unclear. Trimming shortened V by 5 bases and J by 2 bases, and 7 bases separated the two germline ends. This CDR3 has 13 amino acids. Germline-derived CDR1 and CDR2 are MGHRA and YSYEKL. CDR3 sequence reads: CASSSQGNQPQHF. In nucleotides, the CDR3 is TGCGCCAGCAGCTCTCAGGGCAATCAGCCCCAGCATTTT.

The CDR3 sequence: CASSQEEGGGANVLTF. Here the CDR3 DNA reads TGCGCCAGCAGCCAAGAGGAAGGGGGTGGGGCCAACGTCCTGACTTTC. The chain employs TRBV4-3 and TRBJ2-6; possibly TRBD1 for D (6 bases). The CDR3 runs to 16 residues. CDR1 is LGHNA and CDR2 is YSLEER in the germline V gene. V was trimmed by 0 bases and J by 3 bases, leaving 9 bases between them.

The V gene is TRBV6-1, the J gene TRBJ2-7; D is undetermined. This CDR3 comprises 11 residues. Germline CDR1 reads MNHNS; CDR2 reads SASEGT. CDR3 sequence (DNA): TGTGTGGTTGGGCAACCTTTCGAGCAGTACTTC. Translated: CVVGQPFEQYF.

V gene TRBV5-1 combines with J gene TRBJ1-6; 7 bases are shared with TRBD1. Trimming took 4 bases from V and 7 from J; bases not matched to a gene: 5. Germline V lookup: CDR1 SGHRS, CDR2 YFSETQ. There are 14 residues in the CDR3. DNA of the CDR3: TGCGCCAGCAGCCTATCGACAGGGAATTCACCCCTCCACTTT. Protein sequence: CASSLSTGNSPLHF.

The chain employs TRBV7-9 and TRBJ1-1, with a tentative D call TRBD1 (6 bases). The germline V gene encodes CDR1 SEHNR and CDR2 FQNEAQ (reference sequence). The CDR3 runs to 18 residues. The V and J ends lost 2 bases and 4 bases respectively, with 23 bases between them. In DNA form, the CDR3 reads TGTGCCAGCAGCTTAACCCCATTGCAGGGGTCGGCCCCCACTGAAGCTTTCTTT. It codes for CASSLTPLQGSAPTEAFF. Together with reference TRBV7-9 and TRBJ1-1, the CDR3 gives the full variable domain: DTGVSQNPRHKITKRGQNVTFRCDPISEHNRLYWYRQTLGQGPEFLTYFQNEAQLEKSRLLSDRFSAERPKGSFSTLEIQRTEQGDSAMYLCASSLTPLQGSAPTEAFFGQGTRLTVV.

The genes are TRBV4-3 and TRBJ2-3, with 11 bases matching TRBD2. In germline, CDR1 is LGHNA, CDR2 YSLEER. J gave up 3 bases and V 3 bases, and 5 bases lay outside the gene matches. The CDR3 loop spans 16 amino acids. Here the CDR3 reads CASSQFSGGETDTQYF. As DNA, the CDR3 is TGCGCCAGCAGCCAGTTTAGCGGGGGGGAAACAGATACGCAGTATTTT.

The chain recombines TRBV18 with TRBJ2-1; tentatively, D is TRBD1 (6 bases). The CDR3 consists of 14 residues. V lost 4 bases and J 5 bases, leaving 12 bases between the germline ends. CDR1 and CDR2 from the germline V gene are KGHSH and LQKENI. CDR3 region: CASSRDRTDNEQFF. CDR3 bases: TGTGCCAGCTCACGAGACAGGACCGACAATGAGCAGTTCTTC.

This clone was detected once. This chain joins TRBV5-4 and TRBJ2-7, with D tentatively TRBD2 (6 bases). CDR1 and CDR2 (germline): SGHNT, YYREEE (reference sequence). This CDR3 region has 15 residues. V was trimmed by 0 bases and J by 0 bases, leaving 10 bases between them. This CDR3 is CASSLGRVSSYEQYF. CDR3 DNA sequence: TGTGCCAGCAGCTTGGGGAGGGTTAGCTCCTACGAGCAGTACTTC.

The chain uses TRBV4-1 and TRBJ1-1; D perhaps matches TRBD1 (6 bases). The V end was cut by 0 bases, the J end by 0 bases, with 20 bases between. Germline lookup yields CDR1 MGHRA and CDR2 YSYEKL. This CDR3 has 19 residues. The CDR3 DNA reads TGCGCCAGCAGCCAAGACCAGAGAATTTACAGGGACATGAACACTGAAGCTTTCTTT. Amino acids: CASSQDQRIYRDMNTEAFF.